The 3 T cell receptor beta chains given below trace back to one sample, sequenced in a study of T cell responses to AZD1222 COVID-19 vaccine. Sequencing was performed with immunoSEQ multiplex PCR; in TCRdb, only in-frame clones are kept and a portion is missing. This sample has some 91,000 clones; approximately 91% occur once, and the top ten carry roughly 2.3%. The material sequenced was peripheral blood, taken on day 0 of AZD1222 vaccination. These TCRs come from an adult in good health.

The CDR3 DNA follows: TGTGCCAGCAGCATGACAGGCTCCTCGTTCACTGAAGCTTTCTTT. Translating it yields CASSMTGSSFTEAFF. V and J are TRBV9 and TRBJ1-1; the D gene is possibly TRBD1 (6 bases). This CDR3 contains 15 residues. Germline values: CDR1 SGDLS, CDR2 YYNGEE. V shed 4 bases and J shed 4 bases, with 17 bases lying between them. Based on the CDR3 plus reference TRBV9 and TRBJ1-1, the full variable domain is DSGVTQTPKHLITATGQRVTLRCSPRSGDLSVYWYQQSLDQGLQFLIQYYNGEERAKGNILERFSAQQFPDLHSELNLSSLELGDSALYFCASSMTGSSFTEAFFGQGTRLTVV.

This clone was observed once. The V and J genes are TRBV6-6 and TRBJ1-1; TRBD1 matches 8 bases. CDR3 length equals 16 residues. The V gene's germline CDR1 is MNHNY and CDR2 SVGAGI (reference sequence). After removal of 0 bases from V and 0 bases from J, the junction contained 3 bases not matched to a gene. In DNA, the CDR3 is TGTGCCAGCAGTTACTCGAGACAGGGGCTGAACACTGAAGCTTTCTTT. Amino acid sequence: CASSYSRQGLNTEAFF.

The chain recombines TRBV4-1 with TRBJ2-3; 7 bases line up with TRBD1. Germline assignment: CDR1 MGHRA and CDR2 YSYEKL. J gave up 0 bases and V 3 bases, and 3 bases lay outside the gene matches. This CDR3 has 15 amino acids. Here the CDR3 reads CASSHLGGSTDTQYF. The CDR3 DNA sequence: TGCGCCAGCAGCCACTTAGGGGGCAGCACAGATACGCAGTATTTT.